This is a list of T cell receptor beta chains from one sample in a study of neurological immune-mediated disorders. TCRdb analysed the 5' RACE reads with MiXCR anew, one entry per CDR3 protein. The sample includes approximately 49,000 distinct CDR3 sequences, roughly 10% of them seen just once. The sequenced sample consisted of PBMCs. The receptors come from a woman in her forties in good health. CDR3s include the opening cysteine and the closing phenylalanine or tryptophan. The D gene is left open where the match is weak. Clone size, where shown, is once, few, many, or a class for clones that have expanded.

CDR3,DNA,D,V,size,J
CASSLSGHGNTIYF,TGCGCCAGCAGCTTGAGTGGGCATGGAAACACCATATATTTT,-,TRBV5-1,many,TRBJ1-3
CASSPQGQGNTEAFF,TGTGCCAGCAGCCCACAGGGACAGGGGAACACTGAAGCTTTCTTT,TRBD1,TRBV6-2/TRBV6-3,many,TRBJ1-1
CASSPGTGYTEAFF,TGTGCCAGCTCTCCCGGGACAGGGTACACTGAAGCTTTCTTT,TRBD1,TRBV18,many,TRBJ1-1
CASSLGGYYGYTF,TGTGCCAGCAGTTTAGGGGGGTACTATGGCTACACCTTC,-,TRBV12-3/TRBV12-4,many,TRBJ1-2
CASSTQGAGNIQYF,TGTGCCAGCAGTACGCAAGGGGCCGGGAACATTCAGTATTTC,-,TRBV2,many,TRBJ2-4
CASSSGSVNTGELFF,TGTGCCAGTAGCTCGGGTTCCGTGAACACCGGGGAGCTGTTTTTT,-,TRBV19,-,TRBJ2-2
CASSPPHLAKNIQYF,TGTGCCAGCTCACCACCCCACCTAGCCAAAAACATTCAGTACTTC,-,TRBV18,many,TRBJ2-4
CASSPRTGGAGTEAFF,TGTGCCAGCTCACCACGGACGGGGGGCGCGGGCACTGAAGCTTTCTTT,-,TRBV18,-,TRBJ1-1
CSARGVSYGYTF,TGCAGTGCTAGGGGGGTCTCTTATGGCTACACCTTC,-,TRBV20-1,many,TRBJ1-2
CASSRMLTAYNEQFF,TGCGCCAGCAGCCGCATGTTGACAGCTTACAATGAGCAGTTCTTC,-,TRBV4-3,-,TRBJ2-1
CASSKIDPGELFF,TGTGCCAGCAGCAAAATCGACCCCGGGGAGCTGTTTTTT,-,TRBV21-1,many,TRBJ2-2
CASSSAQDTDTQYF,TGCGCCAGCAGCTCCGCGCAGGACACAGATACGCAGTATTTT,-,TRBV5-1,many,TRBJ2-3
CASSSQTPGGFGDTGELFF,TGTGCCAGCAGTTCCCAAACCCCGGGGGGATTTGGGGACACCGGGGAGCTGTTTTTT,TRBD2,TRBV6-5,few,TRBJ2-2
CASSSIADANTGELFF,TGTGCCAGCAGCTCAATAGCTGACGCGAACACCGGGGAGCTGTTTTTT,-,TRBV7-3,many,TRBJ2-2
CSVETLEQFF,TGCAGCGTTGAGACTCTTGAGCAGTTCTTC,-,TRBV29-1,many,TRBJ2-1
CASRLGLNQPQHF,TGTGCCAGCCGGCTGGGTTTGAATCAGCCCCAGCATTTT,-,TRBV27,many,TRBJ1-5
CASSLAGPTEAFF,TGTGCCAGCAGCTTAGCAGGCCCCACTGAAGCTTTCTTT,-,TRBV7-3,many,TRBJ1-1